The sequence of this T cell receptor beta chain was determined in a study of cytomegalovirus exposure and HLA in healthy donors. Findings of the study overall: A later analysis found most CMV-associated TCR beta chains apparently HLA-restricted.

Despite likely unrecorded immune exposures, the donors were nominally healthy at the time of sampling. A word on this clone: Its matching antigen is unknown.

Primers included in the PCR were 60 Vbeta and 13 Jbeta primers. Sequencing used immunoSEQ multiplex PCR; TCRdb keeps in-frame clones, though not all of them. The table shows 150,000 to 200,000 clones, with 75% to 90% occurring only once. Germline V CDR1 and CDR2: KGHSH, LQKENI. V lost 3 bases and J lost 11, with 16 bases in between. This CDR3 spans 14 amino acids. The TCR comes from a man aged 45-65 years in good health and CMV-seronegative. Specimen: PBMCs. The rearrangement links TRBV18 to TRBJ1-4, with D perhaps TRBD1 (5 bases). As DNA, the CDR3 is TGTGCCAGCTCACCGAGGCAGACGGAGGGGAAACTGTTTTTT. It is translated as CASSPRQTEGKLFF.